These T cell receptor beta chains were read from a single sample in a study of shared clonotypes between healthy human individuals. Some clones are missing from TCRdb's copy, which holds only in-frame ones; the method was immunoSEQ multiplex PCR. This table has 150,000 to 200,000 clones, around 93% appearing once. The sequencing sample was made of naive CD4+ T cells sorted from blood. The receptors here all came from a woman between 25 and 40 years old in good health. Both conserved end residues are part of each CDR3. A D gene is named only where the DNA matches it firmly. The size of a clone is reported for some rows only, either as once, few or many, or as a class for expanded clones.

J gene	V gene	D gene	clone size	CDR3 protein	CDR3 DNA
TRBJ2-7	TRBV7-9	NA	few	CASSLSSSGGYEQYF	TGTGCCAGCAGCTTATCGTCGAGCGGAGGGTACGAGCAGTACTTC
TRBJ1-1	TRBV15	NA	NA	CATSRDRGGPQAFF	TGTGCCACCAGCAGAGATAGGGGGGGGCCGCAAGCTTTCTTT
TRBJ2-7	TRBV11-1	TRBD2	NA	CASSLPRDRRLAGVYEQYF	TGTGCCAGCAGCTTACCGAGGGACAGGCGGCTAGCGGGAGTATACGAGCAGTACTTC
TRBJ2-7	TRBV5-6	TRBD1	NA	CASSARDRDNEQYF	TGTGCCAGCAGCGCCCGGGACAGGGACAACGAGCAGTACTTC
TRBJ2-1	TRBV5-6	NA	NA	CASSLAVRDPGFF	TGTGCCAGCAGCTTGGCCGTGAGGGACCCGGGGTTCTTC
TRBJ2-3	TRBV5-1	TRBD2	NA	CASGPGLATDTQYF	TGCGCCAGCGGGCCGGGACTAGCAACAGATACGCAGTATTTT
TRBJ2-7	TRBV28	TRBD2	NA	CASSRSGSYDYEQYF	TGTGCCAGCAGCCGTAGCGGGAGTTACGACTACGAGCAGTACTTC
TRBJ2-7	TRBV6-5	NA	NA	CASSYSSYGVYEQYF	TGTGCCAGCAGTTACTCATCCTACGGAGTCTACGAGCAGTACTTC
TRBJ1-1	TRBV12-1	NA	NA	CASSFEQTNTEAFF	TGTGCCAGCAGCTTTGAACAAACGAACACTGAAGCTTTCTTT
TRBJ2-5	TRBV5-1	TRBD2	once	CASSDRGGETQYF	TGCGCCAGCAGCGACCGGGGAGGGGAGACCCAGTACTTC
TRBJ1-4	TRBV6-6	NA	NA	CASSYPPGGSHEKLFF	TGTGCCAGCAGTTACCCCCCGGGGGGGTCGCATGAAAAACTGTTTTTT
TRBJ2-1	TRBV10-3	NA	NA	CAISEFGGLGSYNEQFF	TGTGCCATCAGTGAGTTCGGGGGCTTGGGTTCCTACAATGAGCAGTTCTTC
TRBJ2-7	TRBV29-1	NA	NA	CSVRTSSYEQYF	TGCAGCGTGAGGACATCGAGTTACGAGCAGTACTTC
TRBJ2-7	TRBV28	NA	NA	CASILSVGTYEQYF	TGTGCCAGCATCCTGTCAGTGGGGACCTACGAGCAGTACTTC
TRBJ2-7	TRBV4-1	NA	NA	CASSQDATSSYEQYF	TGCGCCAGCAGCCAAGATGCAACTAGCTCCTACGAGCAGTACTTC
TRBJ2-7	TRBV18	NA	NA	CASSQDRAYEQYF	TGTGCCAGCTCACAGGACCGAGCCTACGAGCAGTACTTC
TRBJ2-1	TRBV10-2	TRBD2	NA	CARGAGGYNEQFF	TGCGCCAGAGGGGCGGGAGGCTACAATGAGCAGTTCTTC
TRBJ2-7	TRBV2	NA	NA	CASSEQGAALSSYEQYF	TGTGCCAGCAGTGAACAGGGCGCCGCTCTCTCCTCCTACGAGCAGTACTTC